The T cell receptor (beta chain) under discussion was sequenced for a study of blood T cell repertoires in COVID-19. In the study overall: Italy, Spain and the United States were the sources of the convalescent and acute COVID-19 samples. In each case, the material was cDNA or gDNA derived from T cells, B-cell-depleted T cells, or PBMCs.

In the original workflow: Amplified reference gene primers provided the basis for estimating nucleated cell counts. Measured with immunoSEQ multiplex PCR; TCRdb has only the in-frame clones, and not every one. The V and J calls and the clone size are those of that table, but D and trimming were determined from the DNA. The data hold under 30,000 clones, with roughly 80% observed a single time. With 0 bases removed from V and 5 bases from J, the gap between germline ends came to 3 bases. CDR1 and CDR2 (germline): SGHNT, YYREEE (reference sequence). This CDR3 comprises 12 residues. The TCR originated in a human donor in a cohort sampled during active COVID-19. Sequenced material: peripheral blood. The chain has TRBV5-4 and TRBJ1-3; D call uncertain. The CDR3 region has the DNA TGTGCCAGCAGCTTGGATAGAAACACCATATATTTT. Its protein product is CASSLDRNTIYF.